This TCR beta chain was sequenced in a study of T cells in Graves' hyperthyroidism and ophthalmopathy. TCR beta CDR3 regions were amplified from RNA transcripts. Carried out on the TCR CDR3, a first-round RT-PCR used the HTBI primer set. TCRdb ran MiXCR on the multiplex PCR reads and lists one entry per CDR3 protein. The sample has hundreds of thousands of distinct CDR3 sequences; less than 25% are singletons. Whole-study results and caveats: Most expanded thyroid clonotypes above 0.001 also appeared in blood.

Germline-derived CDR1 and CDR2 are SNHLY and FYNNEI. The CDR3 is 15 amino acids. Note on this clonotype: The antigen is undetermined. Germline and junction disagree at one end, which may indicate a read error.

The study excluded patients with uncontrolled infection, other autoimmune disease, pregnancy or lactation. The chain employs TRBV2 and TRBJ1-1, with D possibly TRBD1 on 6 matching bases. Sequenced: blood. This receptor was identified in a man younger than 45 with Graves' ophthalmopathy. CDR3: CASSWTVPTITEASF. CDR3 DNA sequence: TGTGCCAGCAGTTGGACAGTACCCACTATAACTGAAGCTTCCTTT.